This T cell receptor (beta chain) stems from a study of blood T cell repertoires in COVID-19. Overall study: Acute and convalescent COVID-19 specimens originated in the United States, Italy and Spain. From T cells, B-cell-depleted T cells, or PBMCs came the material, which was cDNA or gDNA.

Per the study methods: Nucleated cell number was recorded as an estimate derived from reference gene primer amplification. Profiled with immunoSEQ multiplex PCR; TCRdb holds only in-frame clones, not every one. V, J and clone size were drawn from that table, and D and trimming were deduced from the DNA. The sample consists of roughly 120,000 clones, over 85% of them appearing once. Per germline, CDR1 MNHNS and CDR2 SASEGT. This CDR3 has 15 residues. Trimming cost V 0 bases and J 7 bases; bases outside gene matches: 8. V is TRBV6-1 and J is TRBJ1-2; 7 nucleotides align to TRBD1. Sequencing was done on a sample of peripheral blood. This sequence originates from a man aged 45-65 years with active COVID-19. CDR3 in amino acids: CASSEATHRGRGYTF. In nucleotides, the CDR3 is TGTGCCAGCAGTGAAGCAACCCACAGGGGCCGTGGCTACACCTTC.